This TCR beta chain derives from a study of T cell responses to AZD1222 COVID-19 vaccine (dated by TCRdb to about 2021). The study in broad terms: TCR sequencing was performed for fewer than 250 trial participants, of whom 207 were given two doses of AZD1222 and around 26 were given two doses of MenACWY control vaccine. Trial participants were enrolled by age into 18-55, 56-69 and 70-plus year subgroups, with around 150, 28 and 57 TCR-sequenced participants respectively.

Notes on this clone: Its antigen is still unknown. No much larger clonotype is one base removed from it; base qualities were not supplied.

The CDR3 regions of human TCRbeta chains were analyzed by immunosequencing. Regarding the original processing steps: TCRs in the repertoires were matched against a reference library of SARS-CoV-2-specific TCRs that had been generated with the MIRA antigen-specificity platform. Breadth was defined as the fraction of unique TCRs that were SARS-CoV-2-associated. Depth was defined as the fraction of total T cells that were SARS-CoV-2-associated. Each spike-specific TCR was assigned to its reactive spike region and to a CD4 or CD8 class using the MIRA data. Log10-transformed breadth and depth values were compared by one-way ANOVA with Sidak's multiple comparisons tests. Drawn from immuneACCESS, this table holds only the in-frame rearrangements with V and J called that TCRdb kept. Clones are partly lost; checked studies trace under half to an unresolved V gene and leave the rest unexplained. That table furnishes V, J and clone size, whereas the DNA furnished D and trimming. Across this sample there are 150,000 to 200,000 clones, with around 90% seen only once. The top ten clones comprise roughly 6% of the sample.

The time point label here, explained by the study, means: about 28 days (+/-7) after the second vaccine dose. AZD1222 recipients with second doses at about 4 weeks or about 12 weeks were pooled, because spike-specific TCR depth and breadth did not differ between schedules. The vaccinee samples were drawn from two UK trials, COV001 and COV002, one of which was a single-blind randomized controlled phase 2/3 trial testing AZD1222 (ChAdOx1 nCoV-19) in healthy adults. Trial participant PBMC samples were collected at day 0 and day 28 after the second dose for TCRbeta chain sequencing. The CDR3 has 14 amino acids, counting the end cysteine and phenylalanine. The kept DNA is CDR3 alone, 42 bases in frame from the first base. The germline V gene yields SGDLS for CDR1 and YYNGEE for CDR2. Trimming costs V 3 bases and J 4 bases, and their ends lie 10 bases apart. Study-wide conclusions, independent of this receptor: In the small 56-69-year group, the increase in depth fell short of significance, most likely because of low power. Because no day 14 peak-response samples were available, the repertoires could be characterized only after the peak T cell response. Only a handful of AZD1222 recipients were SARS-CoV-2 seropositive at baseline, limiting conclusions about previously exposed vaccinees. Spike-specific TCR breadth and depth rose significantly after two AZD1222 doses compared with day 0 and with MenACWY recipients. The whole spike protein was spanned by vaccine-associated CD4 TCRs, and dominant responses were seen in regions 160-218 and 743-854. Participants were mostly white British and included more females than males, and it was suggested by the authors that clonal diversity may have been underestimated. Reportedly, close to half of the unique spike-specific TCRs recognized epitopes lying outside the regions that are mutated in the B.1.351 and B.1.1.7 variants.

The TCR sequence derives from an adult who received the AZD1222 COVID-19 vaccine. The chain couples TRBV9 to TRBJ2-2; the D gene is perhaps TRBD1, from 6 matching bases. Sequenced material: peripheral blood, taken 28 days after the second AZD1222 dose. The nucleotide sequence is TGTGCCAGCAGCGAGGGGACAACCACCGGGGAGCTGTTTTTT. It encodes CASSEGTTTGELFF.